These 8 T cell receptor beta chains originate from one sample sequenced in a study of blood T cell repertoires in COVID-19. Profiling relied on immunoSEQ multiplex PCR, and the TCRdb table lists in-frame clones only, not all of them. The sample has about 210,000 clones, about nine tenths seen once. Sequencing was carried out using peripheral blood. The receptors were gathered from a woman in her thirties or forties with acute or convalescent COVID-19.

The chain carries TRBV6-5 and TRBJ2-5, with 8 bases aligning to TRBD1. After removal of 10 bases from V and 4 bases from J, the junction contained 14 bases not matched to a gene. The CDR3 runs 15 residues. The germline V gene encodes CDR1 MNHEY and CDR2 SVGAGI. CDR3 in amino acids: CATGRQGNIAETQYF. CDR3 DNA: TGTGCCACGGGGCGACAGGGGAACATCGCAGAGACCCAGTACTTC.

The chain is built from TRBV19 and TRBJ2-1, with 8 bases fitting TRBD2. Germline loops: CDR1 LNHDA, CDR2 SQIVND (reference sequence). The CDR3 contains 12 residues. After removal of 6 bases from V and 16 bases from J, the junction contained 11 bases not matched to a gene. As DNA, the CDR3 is TGTGCCAGTAGGGATCGGGGGGGGCCAAGTTTCTTC. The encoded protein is CASRDRGGPSFF.

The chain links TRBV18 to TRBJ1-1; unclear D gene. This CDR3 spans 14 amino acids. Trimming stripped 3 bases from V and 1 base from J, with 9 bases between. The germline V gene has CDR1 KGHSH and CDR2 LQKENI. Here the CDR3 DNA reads TGTGCCAGCTCACCTAGTTCTGAGAACACTGAAGCTTTCTTT. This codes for CASSPSSENTEAFF.

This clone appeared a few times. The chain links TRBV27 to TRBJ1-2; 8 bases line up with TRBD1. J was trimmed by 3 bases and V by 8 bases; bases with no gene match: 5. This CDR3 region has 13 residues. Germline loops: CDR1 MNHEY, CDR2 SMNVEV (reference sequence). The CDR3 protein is CASRRGLDYGYTF. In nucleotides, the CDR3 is TGTGCCAGCCGCAGGGGGCTAGACTATGGCTACACCTTC.

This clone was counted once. CDR3 sequence: CASSQPGQGKGYTF. The CDR3 DNA is TGCGCCAGCAGCCAACCGGGACAGGGGAAGGGCTACACCTTC. This sequence joins TRBV4-1 and TRBJ1-2; 10 bases agree with TRBD1. The junction had 5 bases not matched to a gene; V was cut back by 2 bases and J by 8 bases. Germline lookup yields CDR1 MGHRA and CDR2 YSYEKL. The CDR3 sequence is 14 residues long.

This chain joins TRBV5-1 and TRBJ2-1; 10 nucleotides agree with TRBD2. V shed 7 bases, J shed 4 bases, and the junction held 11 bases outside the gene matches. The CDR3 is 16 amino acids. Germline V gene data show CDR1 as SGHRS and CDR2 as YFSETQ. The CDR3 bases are TGCGCCAGCTCTCCTTTAGCGGGGGGTTTGTACAATGAGCAGTTCTTC. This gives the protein CASSPLAGGLYNEQFF.

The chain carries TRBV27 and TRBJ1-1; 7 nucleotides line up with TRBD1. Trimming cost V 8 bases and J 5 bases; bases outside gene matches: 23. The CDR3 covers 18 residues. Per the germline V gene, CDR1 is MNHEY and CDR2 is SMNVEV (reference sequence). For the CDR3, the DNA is TGTGCCAGCCGCGACGCCCAAATAAGACAGGGAAAGAAGACTGAAGCTTTCTTT. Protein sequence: CASRDAQIRQGKKTEAFF.

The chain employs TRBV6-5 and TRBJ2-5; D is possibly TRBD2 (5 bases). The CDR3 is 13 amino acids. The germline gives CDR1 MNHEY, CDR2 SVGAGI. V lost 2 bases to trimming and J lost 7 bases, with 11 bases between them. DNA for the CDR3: TGTGCCAGCAGTTACGAGGGATACGGGACCCAGTACTTC. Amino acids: CASSYEGYGTQYF.